Sequencing of this T cell receptor (beta chain) was carried out in a study of blood T cell repertoires in COVID-19. The wider study: The origin of the acute and convalescent COVID-19 samples was the United States, Italy and Spain. In each case, the material was cDNA or gDNA derived from T cells, B-cell-depleted T cells, or PBMCs.

TCRdb keeps only in-frame clones here, not all; method: immunoSEQ multiplex PCR. The data show fewer than 500,000 clones, roughly 85% seen once. Those who participated ranged in age from roughly 18 to 90 years and resided in about 24 US areas. Trimming cost V 4 bases and J 9 bases, with 13 bases left between them. This CDR3 comprises 13 residues. Germline-derived CDR1 and CDR2 are SNHLY and FYNNEI. This sequence originates from a woman between 18 and 30 years old with acute COVID-19. Sequencing used PBMCs or T cells enriched from blood (not recorded which). The chain joins TRBV2 to TRBJ1-5; D may be TRBD1 (5 bases). The CDR3 region has the DNA TGTGCCAGCAGTGGCGACGGGCAGGGGCCCCAGCATTTT. It codes for CASSGDGQGPQHF.